This TCR beta chain was sequenced in a study of cytotoxic CD8 clonotypes in ibrutinib-treated CLL. Overall study context: Responses: some 25 partial, 2 complete; after median around 64 months, approximately 14 stayed remitted, roughly 12 progressed. Treatment had run for a median roughly 13 months, range 6 to 36, when response samples were taken.

The repertoire was sequenced with immunoSEQ multiplex PCR; TCRdb's copy has only in-frame clones and lacks some. The sample has about 130,000 clones; approximately 85% are singletons. Germline values: CDR1 MGHDK, CDR2 SYGVNS. The CDR3 sequence is 17 residues long. V lost 4 bases and J lost 0; bases outside the gene matches: 9. The sample in question was PBMCs, obtained after 24 months of ibrutinib treatment. V usage is TRBV25-1 and J usage is TRBJ1-3, with 7 bases fitting TRBD1. This clonotype was obtained from a human donor with chronic lymphocytic leukemia. CDR3 protein: CASSGLGTAVSGNTIYF. CDR3 DNA sequence: TGTGCCAGCAGTGGGCTTGGGACAGCCGTCTCTGGAAACACCATATATTTT.